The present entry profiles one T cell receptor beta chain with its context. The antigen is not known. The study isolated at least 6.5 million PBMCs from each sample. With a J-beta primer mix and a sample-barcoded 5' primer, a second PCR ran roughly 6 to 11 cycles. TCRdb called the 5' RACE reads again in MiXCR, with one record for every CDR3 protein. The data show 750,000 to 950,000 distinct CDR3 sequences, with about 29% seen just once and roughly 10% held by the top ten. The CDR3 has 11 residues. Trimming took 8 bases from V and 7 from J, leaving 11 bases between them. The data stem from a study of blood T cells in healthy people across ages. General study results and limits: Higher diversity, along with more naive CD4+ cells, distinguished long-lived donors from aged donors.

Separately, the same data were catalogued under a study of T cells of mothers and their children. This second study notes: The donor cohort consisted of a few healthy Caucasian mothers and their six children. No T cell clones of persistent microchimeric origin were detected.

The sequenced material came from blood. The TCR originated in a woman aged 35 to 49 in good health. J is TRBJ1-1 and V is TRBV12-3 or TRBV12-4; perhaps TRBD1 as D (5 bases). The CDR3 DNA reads TGTGCCAGCCATCCAGGGATTGAAGCTTTCTTT. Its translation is CASHPGIEAFF.